This T cell receptor beta chain is drawn from a study of Ad26.COV2.S vaccination and SARS-CoV-2 variants. Broader study findings: It was vaccine recipients, not placebo recipients, who had the higher spike-specific TCR breadth.

TCRdb's copy holds only in-frame clones and misses some; the assay was immunoSEQ multiplex PCR. The table lists roughly 380,000 clones, around 90% of them singletons. Documented treatment: 15 to 20 received Ad26.COV2.S at low or high dose, single or two shots; a few received placebo; per-sample allocation not given. Vaccine and placebo recipients were sampled on day 63 after the first injection. An adult aged 18-55 years in Boston served as the donor. Regarding this clone: The antigen is unknown.

Trimming shortened V by 6 bases and J by 1 base, and 9 bases separated the two germline ends. Per germline, CDR1 KGHSH and CDR2 LQKENI. The CDR3 sequence is 13 residues long. The receptor was isolated from a person between 18 and 59 years old who received the Ad26.COV2.S COVID-19 vaccine or a placebo. Source: peripheral blood, taken in a trial of Ad26.COV2.S vaccine versus placebo. V gene TRBV18 combines with J gene TRBJ1-1; possible D gene TRBD1, 6 bases. The CDR3 DNA reads as TGTGCCAGCTCGGGGGACAAGAACACTGAAGCTTTCTTT. Its protein product is CASSGDKNTEAFF. The whole variable domain, filled in from reference TRBV18 and TRBJ1-1, reads NAGVMQNPRHLVRRRGQEARLRCSPMKGHSHVYWYRQLPEEGLKFMVYLQKENIIDESGMPKERFSAEFPKEGPSILRIQQVVRGDSAAYFCASSGDKNTEAFFGQGTRLTVV.